This T cell receptor (beta chain) emerged from a study of shared clonotypes between healthy human individuals. Turning to the study itself: There were three CD4 naive, three CD4 memory, two CD8 naive and one CD8 memory plates per donor.

Donors had no recently reported acute infections or vaccinations and were HIV-negative. Findings and limits, study-wide: Generally, estimated richness proved larger in naive subsets than it did in memory subsets.

As concerns this clone: Its specificity is unknown.

It was across several immunoSEQ plates that each subset's genomic DNA was evenly split. The method was immunoSEQ multiplex PCR; TCRdb's version includes in-frame clones alone and lacks a portion of them. The sample yields approximately 2,000,000 clones, about 90% seen once. Source material: naive CD4+ T cells from PBMCs. The subset was: CD45RA+ positively selected. The source of this sequence is a young man in good health. Some clones in this sample may be carry-over from other donors' samples.

Here the CDR3 reads CASSLRGTDLNYGYTF. In nucleotides, the CDR3 is TGTGCCAGCAGTTTACGAGGGACAGACCTTAACTATGGCTACACCTTC. This rearrangement joins TRBV28 to TRBJ1-2, with 7 bases aligning to TRBD1. V dropped 2 bases and J dropped 1; count of bases not matched to a gene: 7. The CDR3 totals 16 residues. The germline gives CDR1 MDHEN, CDR2 SYDVKM.